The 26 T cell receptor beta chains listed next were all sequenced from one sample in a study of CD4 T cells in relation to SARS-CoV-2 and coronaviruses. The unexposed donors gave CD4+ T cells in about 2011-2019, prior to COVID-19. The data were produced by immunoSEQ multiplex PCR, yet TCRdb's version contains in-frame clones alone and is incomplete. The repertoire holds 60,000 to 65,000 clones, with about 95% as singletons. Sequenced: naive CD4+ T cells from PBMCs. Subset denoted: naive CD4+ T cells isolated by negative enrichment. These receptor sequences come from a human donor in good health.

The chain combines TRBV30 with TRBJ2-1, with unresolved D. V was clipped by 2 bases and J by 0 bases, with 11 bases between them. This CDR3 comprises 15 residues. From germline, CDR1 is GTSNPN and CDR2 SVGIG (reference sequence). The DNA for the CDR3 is TGTGCCTGGAGTTCCCCAGCCGTCTCCTACAATGAGCAGTTCTTC. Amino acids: CAWSSPAVSYNEQFF.

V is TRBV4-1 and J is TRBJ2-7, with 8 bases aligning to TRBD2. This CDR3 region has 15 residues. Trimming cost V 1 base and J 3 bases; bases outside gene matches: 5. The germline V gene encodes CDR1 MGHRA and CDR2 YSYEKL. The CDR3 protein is CASSQVTSGVYEQYF. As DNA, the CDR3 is TGCGCCAGCAGCCAAGTTACTAGCGGAGTCTACGAGCAGTACTTC.

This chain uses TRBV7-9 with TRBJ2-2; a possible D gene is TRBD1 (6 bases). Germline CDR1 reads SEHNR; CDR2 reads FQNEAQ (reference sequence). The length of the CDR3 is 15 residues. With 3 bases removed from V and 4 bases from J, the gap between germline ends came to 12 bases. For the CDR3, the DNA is TGTGCCAGCAGCTTTTGGGACATCGTCACCGGGGAGCTGTTTTTT. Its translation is CASSFWDIVTGELFF.

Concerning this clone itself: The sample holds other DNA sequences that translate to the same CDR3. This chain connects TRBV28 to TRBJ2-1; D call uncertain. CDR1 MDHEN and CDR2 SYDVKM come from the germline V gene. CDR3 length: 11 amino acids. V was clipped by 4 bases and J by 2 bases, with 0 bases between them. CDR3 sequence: CASSSYNEQFF. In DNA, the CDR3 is TGTGCCAGCAGTTCCTACAATGAGCAGTTCTTC.

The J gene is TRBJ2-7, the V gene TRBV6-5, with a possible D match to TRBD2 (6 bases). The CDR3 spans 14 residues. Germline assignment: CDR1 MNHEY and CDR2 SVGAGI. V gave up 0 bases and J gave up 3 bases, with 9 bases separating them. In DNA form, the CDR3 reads TGTGCCAGCAGTTACTCGACGGGGGACTACGAGCAGTACTTC. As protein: CASSYSTGDYEQYF.

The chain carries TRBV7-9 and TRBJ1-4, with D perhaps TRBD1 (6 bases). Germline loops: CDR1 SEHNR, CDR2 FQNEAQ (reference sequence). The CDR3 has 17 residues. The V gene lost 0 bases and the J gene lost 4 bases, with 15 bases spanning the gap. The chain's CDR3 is CASSLASGGQSNEKLFF. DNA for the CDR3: TGTGCCAGCAGCTTAGCGTCGGGTGGACAGAGTAATGAAAAACTGTTTTTT.

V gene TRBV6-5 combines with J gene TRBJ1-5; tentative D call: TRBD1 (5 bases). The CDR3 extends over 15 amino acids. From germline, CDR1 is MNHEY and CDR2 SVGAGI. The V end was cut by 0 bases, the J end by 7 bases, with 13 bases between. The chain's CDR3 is CASSYSLGVDQPQHF. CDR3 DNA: TGTGCCAGCAGTTACTCGCTGGGGGTTGACCAGCCCCAGCATTTT.

In DNA form, the CDR3 reads TGTGCCAGCAGCCAAGTATCTAGCAGAGGAAATGAGCAGTTCTTC. As protein: CASSQVSSRGNEQFF. V is TRBV14 and J is TRBJ2-1; possibly TRBD2 for D (5 bases). This CDR3 spans 15 amino acids. V lost 1 base and J lost 7, with 14 bases in between. Germline CDR1 SGHDN, CDR2 FVKESK.

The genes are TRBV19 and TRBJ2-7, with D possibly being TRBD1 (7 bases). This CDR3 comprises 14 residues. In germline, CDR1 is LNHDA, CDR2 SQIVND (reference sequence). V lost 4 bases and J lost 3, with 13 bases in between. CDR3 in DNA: TGTGCCAGTAGTAGGGGGGACAGCCGCTACGAGCAGTACTTC. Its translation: CASSRGDSRYEQYF.

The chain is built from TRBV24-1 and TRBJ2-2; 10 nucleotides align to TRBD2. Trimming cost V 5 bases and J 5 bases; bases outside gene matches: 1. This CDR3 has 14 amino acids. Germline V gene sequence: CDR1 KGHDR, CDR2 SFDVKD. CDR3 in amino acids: CATSVTSGTGELFF. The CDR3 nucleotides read TGTGCCACCAGTGTGACTAGCGGGACCGGGGAGCTGTTTTTT.

CDR3 bases: TGTGCCAGCAGCCAAGACCGGGCGGGGCCGAGCTCCTACGAGCAGTACTTC. It codes for CASSQDRAGPSSYEQYF. This rearrangement joins TRBV3-1 (or the pseudogene TRBV3-2) to TRBJ2-7; a possible D gene is TRBD2 (6 bases). CDR1 LGHDT and CDR2 YNNKEL come from the germline V gene (reference sequence). The V and J ends lost 0 bases and 0 bases respectively, with 15 bases between them. The CDR3 is made up of 17 amino acids.

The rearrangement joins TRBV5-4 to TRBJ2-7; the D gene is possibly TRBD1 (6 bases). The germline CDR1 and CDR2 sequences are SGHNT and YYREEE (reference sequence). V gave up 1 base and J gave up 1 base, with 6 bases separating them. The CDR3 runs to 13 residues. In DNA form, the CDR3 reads TGTGCCAGCAGCTTGACAGGGTCCTACGAGCAGTACTTC. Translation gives CASSLTGSYEQYF.

CDR3 residues: CATSEGSLTTNEKLFF. The CDR3 bases are TGTGCCACCAGTGAAGGGTCCCTCACAACTAATGAAAAACTGTTTTTT. The V gene is TRBV24-1, the J gene TRBJ1-4; D is unclear. Germline assignment: CDR1 KGHDR and CDR2 SFDVKD. The CDR3 consists of 16 residues. Trimming stripped 4 bases from V and 0 bases from J, with 11 bases between.

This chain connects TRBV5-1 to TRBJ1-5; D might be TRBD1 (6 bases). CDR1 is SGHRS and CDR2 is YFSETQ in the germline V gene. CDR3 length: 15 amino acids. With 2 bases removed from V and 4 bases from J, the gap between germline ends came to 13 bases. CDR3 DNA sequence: TGCGCCAGCAGCTTATCCGGACAGTTAAATCAGCCCCAGCATTTT. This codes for CASSLSGQLNQPQHF.

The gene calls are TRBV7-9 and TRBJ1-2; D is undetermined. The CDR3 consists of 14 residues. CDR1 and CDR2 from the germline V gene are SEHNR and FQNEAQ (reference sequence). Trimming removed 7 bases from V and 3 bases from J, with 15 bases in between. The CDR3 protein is CASTVGDLDYGYTF. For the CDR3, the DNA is TGTGCCAGCACCGTCGGAGATCTTGACTATGGCTACACCTTC.

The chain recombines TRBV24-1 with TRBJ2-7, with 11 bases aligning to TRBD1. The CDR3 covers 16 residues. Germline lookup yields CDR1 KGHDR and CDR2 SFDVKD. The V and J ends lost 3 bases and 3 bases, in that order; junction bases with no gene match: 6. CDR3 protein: CATSDPGGQGVYEQYF. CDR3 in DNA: TGTGCCACCAGTGATCCGGGGGGACAGGGGGTCTACGAGCAGTACTTC.

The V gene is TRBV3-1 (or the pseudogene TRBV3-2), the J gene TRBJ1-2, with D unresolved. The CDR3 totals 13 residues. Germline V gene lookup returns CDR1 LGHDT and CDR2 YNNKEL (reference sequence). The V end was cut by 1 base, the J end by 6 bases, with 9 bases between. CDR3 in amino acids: CASSQGHGNGYTF. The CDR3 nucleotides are TGTGCCAGCAGCCAAGGGCATGGGAATGGCTACACCTTC.

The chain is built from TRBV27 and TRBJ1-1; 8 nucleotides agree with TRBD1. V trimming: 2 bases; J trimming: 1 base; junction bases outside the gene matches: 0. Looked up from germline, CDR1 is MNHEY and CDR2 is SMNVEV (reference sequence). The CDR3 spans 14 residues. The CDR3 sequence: CASSLGQGNTEAFF. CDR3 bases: TGTGCCAGCAGTTTAGGACAGGGGAACACTGAAGCTTTCTTT.

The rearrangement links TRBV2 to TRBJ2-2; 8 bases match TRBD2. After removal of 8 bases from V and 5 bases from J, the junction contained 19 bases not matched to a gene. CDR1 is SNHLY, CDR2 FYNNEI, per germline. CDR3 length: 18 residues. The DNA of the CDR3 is TGTGCCAGCGGGGGAGGGAGAGCGGGAGTTACGTGGACCGGGGAGCTGTTTTTT. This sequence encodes CASGGGRAGVTWTGELFF.

The CDR3 region is CASSLAGTYEQYF. The CDR3 nucleotides read TGTGCCAGCAGCTTAGCTGGGACCTACGAGCAGTACTTC. The chain carries TRBV11-2 and TRBJ2-7; D gene uncertain. Trimming removed 1 base from V and 2 bases from J, with 6 bases in between. Germline V gene sequence: CDR1 SGHAT, CDR2 FQNNGV. The CDR3 has 13 amino acids.

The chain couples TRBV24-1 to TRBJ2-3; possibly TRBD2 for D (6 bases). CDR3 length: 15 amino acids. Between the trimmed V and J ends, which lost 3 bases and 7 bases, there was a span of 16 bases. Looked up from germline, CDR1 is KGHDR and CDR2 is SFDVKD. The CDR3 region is CATSDPRTKPYTQYF. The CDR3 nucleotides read TGTGCCACCAGTGATCCCCGGACTAAACCGTATACGCAGTATTTT.

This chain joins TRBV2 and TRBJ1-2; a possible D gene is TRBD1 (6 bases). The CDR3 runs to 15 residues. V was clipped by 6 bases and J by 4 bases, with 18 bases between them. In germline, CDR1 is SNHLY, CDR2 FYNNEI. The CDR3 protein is CASSSGDERSYGYTF. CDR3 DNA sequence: TGTGCCAGCAGCTCAGGGGACGAGAGGTCCTATGGCTACACCTTC.

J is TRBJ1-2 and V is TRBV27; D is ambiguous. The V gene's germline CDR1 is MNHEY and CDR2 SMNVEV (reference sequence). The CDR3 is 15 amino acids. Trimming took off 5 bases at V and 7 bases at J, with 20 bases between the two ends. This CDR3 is CASSPIMSTAGGYTF. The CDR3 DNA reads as TGTGCCAGCAGTCCGATTATGTCGACGGCGGGTGGCTACACCTTC.

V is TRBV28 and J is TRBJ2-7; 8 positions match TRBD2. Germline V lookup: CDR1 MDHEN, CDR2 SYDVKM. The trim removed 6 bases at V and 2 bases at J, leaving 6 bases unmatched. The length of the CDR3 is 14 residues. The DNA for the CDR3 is TGTGCCAGCAGAAATAGCGGGGCCCCCTACGAGCAGTACTTC. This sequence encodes CASRNSGAPYEQYF. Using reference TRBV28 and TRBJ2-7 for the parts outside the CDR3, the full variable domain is DVKVTQSSRYLVKRTGEKVFLECVQDMDHENMFWYRQDPGLGLRLIYFSYDVKMKEKGDIPEGYSVSREKKERFSLILESASTNQTSMYLCASRNSGAPYEQYFGPGTRLTVT.

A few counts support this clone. The CDR3 loop is CASSESTPYYEQYF. CDR3 nucleotides: TGCGCCAGCAGTGAGTCAACTCCGTACTACGAGCAGTACTTC. V is TRBV10-2 and J is TRBJ2-7; D uncertain. The CDR3 loop spans 14 amino acids. The germline V and J ends were trimmed by 0 bases and 3 bases, with 9 bases remaining between them. Germline V lookup: CDR1 WSHSY, CDR2 SAAADI.

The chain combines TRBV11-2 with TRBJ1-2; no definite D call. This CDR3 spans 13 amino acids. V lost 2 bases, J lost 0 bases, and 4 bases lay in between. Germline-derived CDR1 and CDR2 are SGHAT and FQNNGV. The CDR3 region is CASSLLTNYGYTF. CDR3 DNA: TGTGCCAGCAGCTTATTGACTAACTATGGCTACACCTTC.